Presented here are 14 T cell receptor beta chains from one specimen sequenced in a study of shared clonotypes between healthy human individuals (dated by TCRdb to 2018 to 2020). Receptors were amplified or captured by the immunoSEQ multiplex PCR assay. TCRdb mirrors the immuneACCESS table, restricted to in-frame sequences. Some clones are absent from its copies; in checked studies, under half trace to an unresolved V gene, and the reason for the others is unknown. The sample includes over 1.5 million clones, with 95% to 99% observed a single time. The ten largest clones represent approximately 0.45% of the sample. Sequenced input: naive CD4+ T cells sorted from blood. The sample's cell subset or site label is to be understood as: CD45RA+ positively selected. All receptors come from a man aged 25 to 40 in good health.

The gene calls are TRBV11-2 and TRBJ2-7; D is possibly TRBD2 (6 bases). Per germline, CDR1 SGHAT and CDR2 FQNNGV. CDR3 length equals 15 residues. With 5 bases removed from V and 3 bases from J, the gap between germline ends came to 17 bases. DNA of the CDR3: TGTGCCAGCAGCCACATCGCGGGGCTCCTCTACGAGCAGTACTTC. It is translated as CASSHIAGLLYEQYF.

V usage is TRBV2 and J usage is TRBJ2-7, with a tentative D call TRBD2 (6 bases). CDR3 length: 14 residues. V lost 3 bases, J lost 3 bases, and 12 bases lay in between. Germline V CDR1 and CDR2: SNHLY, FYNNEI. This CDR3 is CASSEDYSLYEQYF. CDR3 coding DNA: TGTGCCAGCAGTGAGGACTATTCCCTCTACGAGCAGTACTTC. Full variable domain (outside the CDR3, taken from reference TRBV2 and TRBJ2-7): EPEVTQTPSHQVTQMGQEVILRCVPISNHLYFYWYRQILGQKVEFLVSFYNNEISEKSEIFDDQFSVERPDGSNFTLKIRSTKLEDSAMYFCASSEDYSLYEQYFGPGTRLTVT.

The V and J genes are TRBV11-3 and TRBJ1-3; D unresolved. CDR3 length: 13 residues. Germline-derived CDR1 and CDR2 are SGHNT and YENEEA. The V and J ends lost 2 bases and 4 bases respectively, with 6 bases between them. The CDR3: CASSLSLGNTIYF. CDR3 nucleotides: TGTGCCAGCAGCTTAAGCCTCGGAAACACCATATATTTT. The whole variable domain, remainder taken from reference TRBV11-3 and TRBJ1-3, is EAGVVQSPRYKIIEKKQPVAFWCNPISGHNTLYWYLQNLGQGPELLIRYENEEAVDDSQLPKDRFSAERLKGVDSTLKIQPAELGDSAVYLCASSLSLGNTIYFGEGSWLTVV.

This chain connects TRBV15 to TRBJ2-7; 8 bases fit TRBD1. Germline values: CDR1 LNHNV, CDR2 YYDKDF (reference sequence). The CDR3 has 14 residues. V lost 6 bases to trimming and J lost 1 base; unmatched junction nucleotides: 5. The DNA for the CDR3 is TGTGCCACCAGGAGGAGGACAGGGTCCTACGAGCAGTACTTC. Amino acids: CATRRRTGSYEQYF. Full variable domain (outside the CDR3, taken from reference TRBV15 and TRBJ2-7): DAMVIQNPRYQVTQFGKPVTLSCSQTLNHNVMYWYQQKSSQAPKLLFHYYDKDFNNEADTPDNFQSRRPNTSFCFLDIRSPGLGDTAMYLCATRRRTGSYEQYFGPGTRLTVT.

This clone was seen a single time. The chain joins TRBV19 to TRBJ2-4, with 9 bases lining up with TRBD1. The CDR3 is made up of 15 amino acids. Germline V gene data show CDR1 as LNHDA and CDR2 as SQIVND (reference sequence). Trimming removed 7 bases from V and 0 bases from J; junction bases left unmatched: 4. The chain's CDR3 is CASTLTGGAKNIQYF. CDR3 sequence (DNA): TGTGCCAGTACCCTGACAGGGGGAGCCAAAAACATTCAGTACTTC.

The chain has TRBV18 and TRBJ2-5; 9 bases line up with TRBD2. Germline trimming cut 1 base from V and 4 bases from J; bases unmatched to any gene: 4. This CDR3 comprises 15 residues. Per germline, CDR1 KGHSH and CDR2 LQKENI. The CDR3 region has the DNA TGTGCCAGCTCACCACTAGCGGGAGCAGGAGAGACCCAGTACTTC. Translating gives CASSPLAGAGETQYF.

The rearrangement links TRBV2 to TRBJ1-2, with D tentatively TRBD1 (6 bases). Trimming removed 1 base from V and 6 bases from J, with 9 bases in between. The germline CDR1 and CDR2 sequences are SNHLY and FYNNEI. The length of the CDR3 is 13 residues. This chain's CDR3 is CASSEVRGNGYTF. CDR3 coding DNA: TGTGCCAGCAGTGAAGTGAGGGGGAATGGCTACACCTTC.

The chain's CDR3 is CASSLPSGPYEQYF. The CDR3 bases are TGTGCCAGCAGCCTACCATCGGGGCCCTACGAGCAGTACTTC. The chain recombines TRBV5-6 with TRBJ2-7; D is tentatively TRBD1 or TRBD2 (5 bases each). V lost 4 bases and J 2 bases, leaving 13 bases between the germline ends. Germline V gives CDR1 SGHDT, CDR2 YYEEEE. CDR3 length equals 14 residues. The whole variable domain, filled in from reference TRBV5-6 and TRBJ2-7, reads DAGVTQSPTHLIKTRGQQVTLRCSPKSGHDTVSWYQQALGQGPQFIFQYYEEEERQRGNFPDRFSGHQFPNYSSELNVNALLLGDSALYLCASSLPSGPYEQYFGPGTRLTVT.

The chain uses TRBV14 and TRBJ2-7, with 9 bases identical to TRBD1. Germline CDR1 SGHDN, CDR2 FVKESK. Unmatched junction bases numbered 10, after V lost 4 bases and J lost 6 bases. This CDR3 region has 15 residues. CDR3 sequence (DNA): TGTGCCAGCAGCCGGATCGGGACAGGGTCTGGCGAGCAGTACTTC. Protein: CASSRIGTGSGEQYF.

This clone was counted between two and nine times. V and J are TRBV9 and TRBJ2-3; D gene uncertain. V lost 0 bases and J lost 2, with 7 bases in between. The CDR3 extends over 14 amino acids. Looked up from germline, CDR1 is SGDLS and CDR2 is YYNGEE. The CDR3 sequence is CASSVDHNTDTQYF. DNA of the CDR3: TGTGCCAGCAGCGTAGATCACAACACAGATACGCAGTATTTT.

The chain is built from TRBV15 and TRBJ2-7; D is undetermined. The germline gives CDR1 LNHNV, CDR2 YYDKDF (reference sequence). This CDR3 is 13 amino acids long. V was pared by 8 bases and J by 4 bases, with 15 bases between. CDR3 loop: CATAPRARYEQYF. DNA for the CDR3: TGTGCCACCGCCCCCCGGGCCAGATACGAGCAGTACTTC.

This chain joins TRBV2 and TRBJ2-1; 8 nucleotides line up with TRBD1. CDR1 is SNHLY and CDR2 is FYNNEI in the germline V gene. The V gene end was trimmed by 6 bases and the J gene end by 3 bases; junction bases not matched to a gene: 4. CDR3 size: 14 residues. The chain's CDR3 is CASRDRGSYNEQFF. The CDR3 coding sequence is TGTGCCAGCAGAGACAGGGGTAGCTACAATGAGCAGTTCTTC.

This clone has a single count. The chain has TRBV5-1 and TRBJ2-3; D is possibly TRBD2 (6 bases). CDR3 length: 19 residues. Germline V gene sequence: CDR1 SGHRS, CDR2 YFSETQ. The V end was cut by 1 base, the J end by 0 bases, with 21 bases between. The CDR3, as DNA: TGCGCCAGCAGCTTGCTGCCGGGAGTGTTCCAAACTAGCACAGATACGCAGTATTTT. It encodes CASSLLPGVFQTSTDTQYF.

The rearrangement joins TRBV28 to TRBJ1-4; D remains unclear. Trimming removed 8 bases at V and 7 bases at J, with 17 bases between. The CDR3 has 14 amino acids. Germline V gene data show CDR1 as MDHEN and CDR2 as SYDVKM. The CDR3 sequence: CASQSGAPIEKLFF. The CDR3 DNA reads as TGTGCCAGCCAATCGGGAGCTCCAATTGAAAAACTGTTTTTT.